A single sample is the source of the 2 T cell receptor beta chains below, sequenced in a study of blood T cell repertoires in COVID-19 (TCRdb year 2020). The receptor library was made with the immunoSEQ multiplex PCR assay. Sourced from immuneACCESS, this table was stored by TCRdb with only in-frame sequences that have V and J called. A share of the clones is absent; for the studies checked, an unresolved V gene accounts for under half, and the remainder has no known explanation. Across this sample there are 100,000 or so clones, with more than 85% seen only once. Together, the top ten hold around 0.94% of the sample. Sequencing input: peripheral blood. These receptor sequences come from a man in his fifties or sixties with acute or convalescent COVID-19.

The genes are TRBV30 and TRBJ1-1; a possible D gene is TRBD1 (6 bases). Germline V gene lookup returns CDR1 GTSNPN and CDR2 SVGIG (reference sequence). This CDR3 has 14 amino acids. Trimming left V 0 bases short and J 2 bases short, with 10 bases between. For the CDR3, the DNA is TGTGCCTGGAGTGTGACAGGAATAAACACTGAAGCTTTCTTT. It is translated as CAWSVTGINTEAFF. Complete variable domain (other parts from reference TRBV30 and TRBJ1-1): SQTIHQWPATLVQPVGSPLSLECTVEGTSNPNLYWYRQAAGRGLQLLFYSVGIGQISSEVPQNLSASRPQDRQFILSSKKLLLSDSGFYLCAWSVTGINTEAFFGQGTRLTVV.

This clone has just a few counts. The CDR3 DNA is TGTGCCAGCTCACCAAACGGACAGAACACCGGGGAGCTGTTTTTT. Its protein product is CASSPNGQNTGELFF. The V call is TRBV18, the J call TRBJ2-2; D is perhaps TRBD1 (5 bases). Deletions cut 2 bases from V and 1 base from J, with 8 bases between. The CDR3 runs to 15 residues. CDR1 is KGHSH and CDR2 is LQKENI in the germline V gene.